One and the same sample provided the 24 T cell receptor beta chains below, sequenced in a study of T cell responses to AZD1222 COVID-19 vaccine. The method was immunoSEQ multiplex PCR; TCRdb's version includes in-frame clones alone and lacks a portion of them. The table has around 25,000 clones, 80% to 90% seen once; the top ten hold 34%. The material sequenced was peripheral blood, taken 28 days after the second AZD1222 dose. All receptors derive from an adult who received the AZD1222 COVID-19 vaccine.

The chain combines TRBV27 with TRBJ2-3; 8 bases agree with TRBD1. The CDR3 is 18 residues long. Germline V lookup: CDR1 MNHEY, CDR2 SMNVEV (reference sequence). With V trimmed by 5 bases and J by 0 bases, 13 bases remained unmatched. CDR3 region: CASSHRQGSTTSTDTQYF. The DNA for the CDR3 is TGTGCCAGCAGTCACCGACAGGGGTCGACTACTAGCACAGATACGCAGTATTTT.

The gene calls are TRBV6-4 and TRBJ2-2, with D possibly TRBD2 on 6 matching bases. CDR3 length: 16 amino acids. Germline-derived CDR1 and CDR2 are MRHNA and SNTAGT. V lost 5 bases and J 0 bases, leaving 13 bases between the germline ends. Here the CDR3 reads CASSRDLLANTGELFF. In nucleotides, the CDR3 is TGTGCCAGCAGTCGGGACTTACTCGCGAACACCGGGGAGCTGTTTTTT.

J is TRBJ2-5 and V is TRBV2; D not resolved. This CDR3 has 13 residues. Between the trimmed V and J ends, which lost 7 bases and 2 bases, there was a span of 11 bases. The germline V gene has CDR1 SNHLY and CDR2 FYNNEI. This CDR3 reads CASTDWFQETQYF. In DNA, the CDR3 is TGTGCCAGCACTGACTGGTTTCAAGAGACCCAGTACTTC.

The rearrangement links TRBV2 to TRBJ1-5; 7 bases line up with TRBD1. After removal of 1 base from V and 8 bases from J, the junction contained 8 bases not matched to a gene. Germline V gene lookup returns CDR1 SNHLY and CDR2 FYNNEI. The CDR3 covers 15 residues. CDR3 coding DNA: TGTGCCAGCAGTGAAGAGGAGACAGGGTATAAGCCCCAGCATTTT. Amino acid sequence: CASSEEETGYKPQHF.

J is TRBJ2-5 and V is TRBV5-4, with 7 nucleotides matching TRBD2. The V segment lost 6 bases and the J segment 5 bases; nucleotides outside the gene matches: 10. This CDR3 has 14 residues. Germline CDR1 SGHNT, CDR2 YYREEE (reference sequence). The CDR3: CASTPSGGFETQYF. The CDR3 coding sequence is TGTGCCAGCACCCCGTCCGGGGGGTTCGAGACCCAGTACTTC.

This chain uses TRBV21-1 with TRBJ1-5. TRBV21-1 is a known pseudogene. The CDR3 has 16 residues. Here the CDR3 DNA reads TGTGCCAGCAGCAAAGAGAATGGAGGAAGAAATCAGCCCCAGCATTTT. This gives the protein CASSKENGGRNQPQHF.

CDR3 coding DNA: TGTGCCAGCAGCTTCGTAGCGGGAGGGAGGGGAGAGACCCAGTACTTC. As protein: CASSFVAGGRGETQYF. The J gene is TRBJ2-5, the V gene TRBV7-2; TRBD2 agrees at 11 bases. CDR3 length: 16 residues. The V segment lost 3 bases and the J segment 4 bases; nucleotides outside the gene matches: 7. Germline lookup yields CDR1 SGHTA and CDR2 FQGNSA.

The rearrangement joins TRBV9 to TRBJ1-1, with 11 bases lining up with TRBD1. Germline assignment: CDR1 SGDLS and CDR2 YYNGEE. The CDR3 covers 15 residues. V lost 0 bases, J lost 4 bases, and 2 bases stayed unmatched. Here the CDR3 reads CASSVGGTGGTEAFF. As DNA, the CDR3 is TGTGCCAGCAGCGTAGGGGGGACAGGGGGCACTGAAGCTTTCTTT.

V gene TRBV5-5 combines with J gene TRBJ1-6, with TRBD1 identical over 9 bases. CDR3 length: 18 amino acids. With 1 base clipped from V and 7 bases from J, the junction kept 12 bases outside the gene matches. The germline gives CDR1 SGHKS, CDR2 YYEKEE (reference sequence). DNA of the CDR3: TGTGCCAGCAGCTTGAGAGGGACAGGGTCTTTGTCGAATTCACCCCTCCACTTT. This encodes CASSLRGTGSLSNSPLHF.

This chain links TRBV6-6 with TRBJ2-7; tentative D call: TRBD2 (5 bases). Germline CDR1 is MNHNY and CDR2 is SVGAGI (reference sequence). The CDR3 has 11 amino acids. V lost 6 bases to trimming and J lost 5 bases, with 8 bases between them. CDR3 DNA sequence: TGTGCCAGCAGCATGAGGGACGAGCAGTACTTC. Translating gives CASSMRDEQYF.

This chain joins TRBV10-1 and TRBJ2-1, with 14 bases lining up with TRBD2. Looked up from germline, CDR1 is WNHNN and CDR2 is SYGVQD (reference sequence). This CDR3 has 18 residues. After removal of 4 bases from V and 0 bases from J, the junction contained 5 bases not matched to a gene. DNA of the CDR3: TGCGCCAGCAGTGGACTAGCGGGAGGGCCGAGCTCCTACAATGAGCAGTTCTTC. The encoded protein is CASSGLAGGPSSYNEQFF.

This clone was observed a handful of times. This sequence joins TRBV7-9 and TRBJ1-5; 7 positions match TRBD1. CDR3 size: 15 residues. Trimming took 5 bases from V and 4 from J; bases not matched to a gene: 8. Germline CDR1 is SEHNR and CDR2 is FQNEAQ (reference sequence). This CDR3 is CASSVGTANNQPQHF. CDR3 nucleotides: TGTGCCAGCAGCGTCGGGACAGCTAATAATCAGCCCCAGCATTTT. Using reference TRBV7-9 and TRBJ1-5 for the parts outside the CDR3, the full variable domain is DTGVSQNPRHKITKRGQNVTFRCDPISEHNRLYWYRQTLGQGPEFLTYFQNEAQLEKSRLLSDRFSAERPKGSFSTLEIQRTEQGDSAMYLCASSVGTANNQPQHFGDGTRLSIL.

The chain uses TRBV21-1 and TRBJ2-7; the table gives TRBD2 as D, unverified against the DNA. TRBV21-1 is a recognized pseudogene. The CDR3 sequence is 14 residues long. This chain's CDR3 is CASSKGLTSSMQYF. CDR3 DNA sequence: TGTGCCAGCAGCAAGGGACTAACGAGTTCGATGCAGTACTTC.

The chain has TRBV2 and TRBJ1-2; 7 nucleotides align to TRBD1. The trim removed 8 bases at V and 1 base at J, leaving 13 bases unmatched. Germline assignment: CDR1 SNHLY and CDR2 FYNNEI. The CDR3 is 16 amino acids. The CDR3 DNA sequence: TGTGCCAGCGGGATAGACAGGGTCTCGATTAACTATGGCTACACCTTC. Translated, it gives CASGIDRVSINYGYTF. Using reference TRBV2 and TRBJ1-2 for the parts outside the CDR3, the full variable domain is EPEVTQTPSHQVTQMGQEVILRCVPISNHLYFYWYRQILGQKVEFLVSFYNNEISEKSEIFDDQFSVERPDGSNFTLKIRSTKLEDSAMYFCASGIDRVSINYGYTFGSGTRLTVV.

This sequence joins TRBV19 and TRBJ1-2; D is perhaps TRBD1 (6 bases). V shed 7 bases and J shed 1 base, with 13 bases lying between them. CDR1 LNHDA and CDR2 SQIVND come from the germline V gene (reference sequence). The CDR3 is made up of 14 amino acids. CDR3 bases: TGTGCCAGTATTGGCGGGGGGCATAACTATGGCTACACCTTC. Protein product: CASIGGGHNYGYTF.

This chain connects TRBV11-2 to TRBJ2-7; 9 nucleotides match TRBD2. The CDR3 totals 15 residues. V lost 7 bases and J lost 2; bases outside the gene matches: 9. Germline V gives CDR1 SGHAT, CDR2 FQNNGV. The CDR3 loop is CASTVIAGAPYEQYF. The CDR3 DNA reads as TGTGCCAGCACCGTTATAGCGGGAGCACCCTACGAGCAGTACTTC.

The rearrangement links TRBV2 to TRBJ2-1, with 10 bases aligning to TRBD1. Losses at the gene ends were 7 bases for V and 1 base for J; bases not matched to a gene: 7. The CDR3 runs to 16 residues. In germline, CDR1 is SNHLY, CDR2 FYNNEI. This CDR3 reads CASKSQGQGSYNEQFF. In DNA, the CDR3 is TGTGCCAGCAAGAGCCAGGGACAGGGGTCCTACAATGAGCAGTTCTTC.

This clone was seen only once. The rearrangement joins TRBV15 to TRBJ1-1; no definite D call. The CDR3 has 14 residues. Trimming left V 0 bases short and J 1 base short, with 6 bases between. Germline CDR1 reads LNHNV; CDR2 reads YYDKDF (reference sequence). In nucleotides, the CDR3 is TGTGCCACCAGCAGAGATACAGAGAACACTGAAGCTTTCTTT. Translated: CATSRDTENTEAFF.

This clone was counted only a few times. CDR3 bases: TGTGCCAGCAGCTTAGTGTGTCAGGGTTCTTCCGGGGAGCTGTTTTTT. It encodes CASSLVCQGSSGELFF. The chain joins TRBV11-3 to TRBJ2-2; possibly TRBD1 for D (5 bases). The germline V and J ends were trimmed by 1 base and 6 bases, with 15 bases remaining between them. The CDR3 runs to 16 residues. Per germline, CDR1 SGHNT and CDR2 YENEEA.

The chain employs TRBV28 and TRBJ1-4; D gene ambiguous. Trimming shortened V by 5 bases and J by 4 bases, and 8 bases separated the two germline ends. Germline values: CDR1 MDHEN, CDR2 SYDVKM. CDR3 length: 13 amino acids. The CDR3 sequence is CASSRSRNEKLFF. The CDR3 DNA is TGTGCCAGCAGTCGAAGTCGTAATGAAAAACTGTTTTTT.

This CDR3 reads CASSMARKGTDTQYF. The CDR3, as DNA: TGTGCCAGCAGCATGGCTAGGAAGGGAACAGATACGCAGTATTTT. This chain uses TRBV9 with TRBJ2-3, with D unresolved. The V and J ends lost 4 bases and 3 bases respectively, with 15 bases between them. The CDR3 has 15 residues. CDR1 SGDLS and CDR2 YYNGEE come from the germline V gene.

The CDR3: CASSQGLNEQFF. CDR3 bases: TGCGCCAGCAGCCAAGGACTCAATGAGCAGTTCTTC. This sequence joins TRBV4-1 and TRBJ2-1; D gene unclear. The CDR3 runs 12 residues. The ends were cut back, 1 base at V and 6 bases at J, with 4 bases in the middle. CDR1 MGHRA and CDR2 YSYEKL come from the germline V gene.

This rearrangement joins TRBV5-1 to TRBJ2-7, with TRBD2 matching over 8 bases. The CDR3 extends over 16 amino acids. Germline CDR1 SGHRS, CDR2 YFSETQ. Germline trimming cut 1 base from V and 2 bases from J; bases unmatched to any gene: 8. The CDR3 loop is CASSLPGLAGPYEQYF. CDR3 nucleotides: TGCGCCAGCAGCTTGCCGGGGTTAGCGGGACCCTACGAGCAGTACTTC.

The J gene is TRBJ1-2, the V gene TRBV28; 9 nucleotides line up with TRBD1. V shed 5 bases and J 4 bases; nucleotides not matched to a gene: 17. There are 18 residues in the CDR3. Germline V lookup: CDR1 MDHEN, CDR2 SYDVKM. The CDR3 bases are TGTGCCAGCAGTCCCACCCCGACAGGGGGGTTGTTCGGCTATGGCTACACCTTC. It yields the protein CASSPTPTGGLFGYGYTF.